The present T cell receptor beta chain was sequenced within a study of T-cell memory formation after mild COVID-19 (dated by TCRdb to about 2021). Notes on the research overall: TCR sequence clusters from the two donors were found to be largely donor specific. Longitudinal TCRalpha and TCRbeta repertoire sequencing tracked T-cell clones expanding and contracting after mild COVID-19 in a couple of donors. The cohort comprised two young, previously healthy adult volunteers, one female and one male. Study-wide conclusions, independent of this receptor: Contracting CD4+ clones turned up mainly in the CM and EM memory subsets, whereas EMRA was where CD8+ clones were enriched. The study included only a couple of mild cases, and larger cohorts that include severe cases with pre-infection samples were judged to be necessary. Clones that contracted from day 15 to 85 showed balanced CD4/CD8 phenotypes, whereas a second wave of clones that expanded from day 15 to 37 leaned towards CD4+. Some responding clones were detected in pre-infection memory, suggesting pre-existing cross-reactive memory T cells joined the SARS-CoV-2 response. SARS-CoV-2 specificity was not confirmed for the second-wave clones peaking on day 37.

With respect to this clonotype: Its cognate antigen has yet to be identified. Base qualities are not provided; no much larger clone lies one nucleotide away.

Sequencing used an Illumina NovaSeq 6000. cDNA libraries for TCRalpha and TCRbeta were prepared by 5'RACE using constant-segment primers, with sample barcodes and unique molecular identifiers added. Trizol reagent was used to extract RNA from every sample. The libraries were amplified in two PCR steps, and the second step added a second sample barcode and Illumina TruSeq adapters. Sequencing of libraries was performed on an Illumina NovaSeq with 2 x 150 bp paired-end reads. The original methods were these. With migec v1.2.7, reads were demultiplexed and then collapsed into UMI-guided consensus sequences. Using mixcr v2.1.11, the UMI consensuses were aligned to TRA and TRB V and J templates and assembled into clonotypes. A clonotype was counted as expanded or contracted only when both edgeR and NoisET called the clonotype significant, with the noise models trained on biological replicates. edgeR calls used a false discovery rate-adjusted p below 0.01 and a log2 fold-change threshold of 1. PCA with hierarchical clustering of max-normalized trajectories of the 1000 most abundant clonotypes was used as exploratory dynamics analysis. Separately sequenced CD4+ and CD8+ repertoires were used to assign a CD4 or CD8 phenotype to each responding clone. Through fastp at Q25 and MiXCR, TCRdb rebuilt clones from the public reads, retaining in-frame beta chains. One record per CDR3 amino acid sequence lists the most common genes and DNA. The V and J calls follow TCRdb's processing rather than the paper's. A total of some 130,000 distinct CDR3 sequences appear in this sample, 5% to 6.5% of them only once. The ten largest clonotypes hold 2% to 2.5% of the sample.

CDR1 and CDR2, looked up from the germline V gene (reference sequence), are DFQATT and SNEGSKA. From cysteine to phenylalanine, the CDR3 is 12 amino acids long. Only CDR3 DNA is held: 36 bases, read in frame from base 1. V and J are truncated by 6 bases and 7 bases respectively, leaving an intervening sequence of 10 bases. Ficoll-Paque density gradient centrifugation was the method used to isolate PBMCs. The TCR comes from an adult woman who had mild COVID-19 (a few samples of this study predate the infection). The sample titles of this study are shuffled in the database, so cell type and time point are left out; the donor was told from shared clones. Sequenced: PBMCs or a T cell subset sorted from them (not recorded which). Rearrangement joined TRBV20-1 to TRBJ1-6, with TRBD1 tentatively as D gene (6 bases match). The base sequence is TGCAGTGCGGGACATCTCAATTCACCCCTCCACTTT. Its translation reads: CSAGHLNSPLHF.